This TCR beta chain was retrieved from a study of T cells in AML relapse after transplant (dated by TCRdb to about 2019). About the full investigation: In patients given allogeneic HSCT for myeloid malignancy, this retrospective study looked at bone marrow T cells, examining both their TCR repertoires and their inhibitory receptor expression. TCR sequencing of unsorted bone marrow included three patients relapsing after HSCT, three patients in long-term complete remission and three healthy donors. The investigation overall reported the following: Skewed bone marrow repertoires were observed in transplanted patients regardless of outcome, with the top 10 alpha clonotypes reaching approximately 34% (remission) and roughly 39% (relapse) versus approximately 23% in healthy donors. TCR repertoire comparisons rested on very few samples, with only a few individuals per group for unsorted bone marrow.

Library preparation used PCR. Instead of multiplex PCR, a modified RACE PCR protocol was used to amplify TCR alpha and beta chains from RNA. An Illumina MiSeq was used to sequence the libraries, and raw reads were demultiplexed using sample-specific barcode combinations. The source study handled its data this way. TCR clonotypes were identified from the sequencing reads using MiXCR software. Clones were called with MiXCR by TCRdb after fastp trimmed the public reads at Q25, and only in-frame beta chains were retained. Rows are unified per CDR3 protein, each entry keeping the most common DNA and genes. The V and J calls were determined by TCRdb, not by the authors. Across this sample there are about 1,000 distinct CDR3 sequences, with around a fifth seen only once. The ten largest clones take up approximately 7% of the sample. The V end gives up 4 bases and the J end 9 bases, leaving 8 bases in the junction not matched to a gene. Based on the germline V gene, the CDR1 and CDR2 sequences are MGHRA and YSYEKL. The CDR3, from cysteine to phenylalanine, totals 15 residues. The kept DNA is CDR3 alone, 45 bases in frame from the first base.

This clonotype is described as medium-sized (0.01 to 0.1%). It lacks a known antigen. No per-base quality is available; no much larger clone lies one base away. For patient comparisons, bone marrow from healthy donors was used as the control group. Source material: bone marrow. The sequence came from a human donor in good health. The V gene is TRBV4-1 and the J gene is TRBJ2-1; 11 bases in the junction line up with TRBD1. The CDR3 region reads CASSPRGQGDGEQFF. In nucleotides, the sequence is TGCGCCAGCAGCCCAAGGGGACAGGGGGACGGTGAGCAGTTCTTC.